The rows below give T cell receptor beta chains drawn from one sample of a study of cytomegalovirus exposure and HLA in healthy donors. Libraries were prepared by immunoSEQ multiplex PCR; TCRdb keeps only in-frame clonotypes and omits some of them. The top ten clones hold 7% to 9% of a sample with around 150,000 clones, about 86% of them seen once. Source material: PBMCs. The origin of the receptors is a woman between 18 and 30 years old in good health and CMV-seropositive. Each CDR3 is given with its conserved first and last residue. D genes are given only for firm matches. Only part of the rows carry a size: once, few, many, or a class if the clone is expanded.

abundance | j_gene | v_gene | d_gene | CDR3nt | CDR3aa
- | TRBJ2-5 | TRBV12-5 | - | TGTGCTAGTGGTTTGGGCGTGGGCACCCAAGAGACCCAGTACTTC | CASGLGVGTQETQYF
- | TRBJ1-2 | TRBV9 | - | TGTGCCAGCAGCGTAGCTGTCGAGGGCCGGTTCACCTTC | CASSVAVEGRFTF
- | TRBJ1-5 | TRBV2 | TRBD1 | TGTGCCAGCAGCGGGGGGGGGACAGTAAATCAGCCCCAGCATTTT | CASSGGGTVNQPQHF
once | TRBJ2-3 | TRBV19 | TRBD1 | TGTGCCAGTAGTGCATTGAGTTTAGGGGGCGCAGATACGCAGTATTTT | CASSALSLGGADTQYF
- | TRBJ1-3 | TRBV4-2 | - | TGTGCCAGCAGCCAAGATGCGGCAGGGGCGATAAACACCATATATTTT | CASSQDAAGAINTIYF
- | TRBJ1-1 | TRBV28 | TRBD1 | TGTGCCAGCATTTCGAGGGGGCGAGTCCGTGGCACTGAAGCTTTCTTT | CASISRGRVRGTEAFF
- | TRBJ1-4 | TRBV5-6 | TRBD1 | TGTGCCAGCAGCTTGGAAGGGGGCGTTTTTGAAAAACTGTTTTTT | CASSLEGGVFEKLFF
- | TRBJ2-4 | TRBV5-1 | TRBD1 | TGCGCCAGCAGCGCCGGGACAGGTGACCTTCTAGCCAAAAACATTCAGTACTTC | CASSAGTGDLLAKNIQYF
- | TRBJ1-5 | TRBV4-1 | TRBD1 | TGCGCCAGCAGCCCAACAGGGGGGAGCAATCAGCCCCAGCATTTT | CASSPTGGSNQPQHF
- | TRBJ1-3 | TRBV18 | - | TGTGCCAGCTCTCCCGCAGAGGGTTCTGGAAACACCATATATTTT | CASSPAEGSGNTIYF
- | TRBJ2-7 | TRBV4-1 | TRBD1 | TGCGCCAGCTCCCTTTCGACAGGGTTCACCTACGAGCAGTACTTC | CASSLSTGFTYEQYF
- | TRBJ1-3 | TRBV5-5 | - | TGTGCCAGCAGCTTGGGGGGGCCTGGAAACACCATATATTTT | CASSLGGPGNTIYF
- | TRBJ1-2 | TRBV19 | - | TGTGCCAGTAGTATAGATTCGGTGGACTATGGCTACACCTTC | CASSIDSVDYGYTF
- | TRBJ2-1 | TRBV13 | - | TGTGCCAGCAGCTCCTCCCCGTACAATGAGCAGTTCTTC | CASSSSPYNEQFF
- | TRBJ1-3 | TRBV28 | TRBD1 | TGTGCCAGCAGTTTACGACAGGGGGGAGACACCATATATTTT | CASSLRQGGDTIYF
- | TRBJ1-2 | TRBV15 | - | TGTGCCACCAGCTTGGGGCGATATGGCTACACCTTC | CATSLGRYGYTF
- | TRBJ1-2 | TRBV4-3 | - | TGCGCCAGCAGCCAACTAAACTCGGGTTCCGGAGGTGGCTACACCTTC | CASSQLNSGSGGGYTF
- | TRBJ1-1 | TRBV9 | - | TGTGCCAGCAGCGCCGACAGTTTCTTGAACACTGAAGCTTTCTTT | CASSADSFLNTEAFF
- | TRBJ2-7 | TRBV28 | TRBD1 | TGTGCCAGCAGTGAGGGACAGGGTGAATACGAGCAGTACTTC | CASSEGQGEYEQYF
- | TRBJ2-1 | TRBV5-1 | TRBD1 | TGCGCCAGCAGCCCGGGACAGAATAACAATGAGCAGTTCTTC | CASSPGQNNNEQFF
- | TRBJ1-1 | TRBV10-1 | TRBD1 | TGCGCCAGCAGTGAGTCGTTTGGACAGGGGGCTGAAGCTTTCTTT | CASSESFGQGAEAFF
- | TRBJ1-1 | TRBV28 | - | TGTGCCAGCAGTTCTGGGGAGGTGGCTTTCTTT | CASSSGEVAFF
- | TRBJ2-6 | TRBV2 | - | TGTGCCAGCGGACGAGGGGGACGAGGTGGGGCCAACGTCCTGACTTTC | CASGRGGRGGANVLTF
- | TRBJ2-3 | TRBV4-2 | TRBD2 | TGTGCCAGCAGCCAAGTTAGCCTAGCGGTAACAGATACGCAGTATTTT | CASSQVSLAVTDTQYF
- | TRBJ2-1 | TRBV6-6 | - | TGTGCCAGCAGTTACCAGGGTGAGCAGTTCTTC | CASSYQGEQFF
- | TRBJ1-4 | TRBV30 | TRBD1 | TGTGCCTGGAGTCCCGGACAGGGGGAAGAAAAACTGTTTTTT | CAWSPGQGEEKLFF
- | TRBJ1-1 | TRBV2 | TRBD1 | TGTGCCTCGACCCGACAGGGAAACACTGAAGCTTTCTTT | CASTRQGNTEAFF
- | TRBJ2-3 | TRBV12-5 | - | TGTGCTAGTGGTTTGGGCGGTCGGCCGCAGTATTTT | CASGLGGRPQYF
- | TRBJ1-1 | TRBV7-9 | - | TGTGCCAGCAGCTTACACTCCGGGTCCCTTAATGAAGCTTTCTTT | CASSLHSGSLNEAFF
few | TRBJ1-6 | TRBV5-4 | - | TGTGCCAGCAGCCACCTACAGGGAATTGGCTATAATTCACCCCTCCACTTT | CASSHLQGIGYNSPLHF
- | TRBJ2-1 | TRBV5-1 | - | TGCGCCAGCAGCTTGAACGGAGATTACCACAATGAGCAGTTCTTC | CASSLNGDYHNEQFF
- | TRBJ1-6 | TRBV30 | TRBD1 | TGTGCCCGGGACAGGGGGAAATCACCCCTCCACTTT | CARDRGKSPLHF
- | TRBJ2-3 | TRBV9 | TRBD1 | TGTGCCAGCAGCGTAACAGGGGGAAGGAGTGCAGATACGCAGTATTTT | CASSVTGGRSADTQYF
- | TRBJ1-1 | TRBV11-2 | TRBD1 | TGTGCCAGCAGCCCACAGGGGTTGACTGAAGCTTTCTTT | CASSPQGLTEAFF